This TCR beta chain is drawn from a study of human T cells and chemical hapten exposure (TCRdb year 2021). General notes on the study: For sensitization, 2% DPC in acetone was applied to a 2 cm by 2 cm area of upper inner arm skin. Throughout the study period of around 25 weeks, patients also received therapeutic DPC doses to the scalp every week. Patch testing was done on the upper back using Finn chambers containing 0.01% DPC, and results were scored after 6 days according to International Contact Dermatitis Research Group standards. Most of the patients in the cohort were female, and the cohort covered alopecia areata with under or over 50% scalp involvement, alopecia totalis and alopecia universalis. The libraries were sequenced as a pool, and the TCR yield per sample differed mostly because of small variations in library volumes within the pool. Peripheral blood TCR repertoire changes were tracked in vivo in alopecia patients during primary and secondary sensitization to the hapten diphenylcyclopropenone (DPC). Blood samples were taken from patients before sensitization (week 0) and then at 2, 6 and about 24 weeks after DPC sensitization. For TCR sequencing, blood came from over 25 alopecia patients at anywhere from one to four time points (pre-sensitization, 2, 6 and 24 weeks). What the research found in general, with its limitations: After repeated subsampling, changes were observed in the strength of the expansion versus patch-test correlation and in the threshold at which the correlation became significant. No change with DPC sensitization was found in the number of TCRs above 1 in 1000 frequency, and no evidence of global repertoire structure alterations was found. The number of PT1 expanded TCRs positively correlated with patch test score, significant at thresholds 8, 16 and 32 but not 4. Significantly more large CDR3 similarity clusters were formed by expanded TCRs than by pre-sensitization or healthy control sets, consistent with antigen-driven responses. Because all patients had alopecia, a presumed autoimmune disease, the immune response of the patients might differ from that of healthy individuals.

The time point label, read with the paper, signifies: patch test 1, 2 weeks after DPC sensitization. The sample's treatment or condition label, decoded: therapeutic diphenylcyclopropenone sensitization with weekly scalp DPC. At every patch-test visit, the blood draw took place before the patch test was put on. Patients were eligible if aged 18 to 70, diagnosed with alopecia and judged suitable for DPC therapy, and pregnant patients were excluded. Total RNA was isolated from unfractionated whole blood collected in Tempus Blood RNA tubes. The germline V gene gives CDR1 as MNHEY and CDR2 as SVGAGI. Taken from cysteine to phenylalanine, the CDR3 has 15 residues. This entry keeps only the CDR3 DNA: 45 bases, framed from base 1. V and J lose 0 bases and 4 bases, and a span of 12 bases separates them. Library prep was done by RACE. Sequencing was performed on a NextSeq 500. Library preparation attached unique molecular identifiers to individual cDNA molecules for quantitative, reproducible TCR counting. For every blood RNA sample, sequencing covered both the TCR alpha and TCR beta chains. Under the source paper's analysis protocol: The median number of TCRs per sample was around 100,000, ranging from 23,224 to 690,600. V, J and CDR3 annotation of the TCR reads was performed with the Decombinator software suite. For PS versus PT1 abundance plots, all samples were subsampled to the same number of TCRs (28,000). TCRs were defined as expanded if absent before sensitization and observed at least eight times at the 2-week time point. The raw public data were reprocessed by TCRdb itself: fastp quality trimming at Q25, MiXCR clonotype calling, in-frame beta chains only. Merged by CDR3 protein, the rows form single entries marked with the most common genes and DNA. The authors' filters were not applied to this entry. Across this sample there are a few hundred thousand distinct CDR3 sequences, with 4% to 5.5% seen only once. The ten largest make up approximately 2.3% of the sample.

Many counts were recorded for this clonotype. What this receptor recognizes is not known. Within one base of it there is no much larger clone, and no base qualities were kept. Source: whole blood, taken in connection with sensitization to the hapten diphenylcyclopropenone (DPC). This TCR was recovered from a woman between 50 and 59 years old with alopecia areata. Some clones in this sample may be carry-over from other donors' samples. This chain is built from TRBV6-5 and TRBJ1-2; no D segment can be confidently identified. The CDR3 reads CASSYSNDGPYGYTF. The DNA is TGTGCCAGCAGTTACTCTAACGACGGGCCCTATGGCTACACCTTC.